This T cell receptor beta chain was documented in a study of CD8+ T cells in alopecia areata. cDNA serving as the sequencing template came from extracted, reverse transcribed RNA. Profiling relied on immunoSEQ multiplex PCR, and the TCRdb table lists in-frame clones only, not all of them. The table shows 100,000 or so clones, with about 60% occurring only once. Unmatched junction bases numbered 1, after V lost 3 bases and J lost 4 bases. CDR1 and CDR2 from the germline V gene are SGHDT and YYEEEE. The CDR3 totals 14 residues. A word on this clone: Other DNA sequences from this sample encode an identical CDR3 as well.

As to treatment: oral pan-JAK inhibitor, 5-10 mg twice daily. This rearrangement joins TRBV5-6 to TRBJ1-5; TRBD1 matches 10 bases. This clonotype was sampled from a human donor with alopecia areata. This material consisted of CD8+ T cells sorted from blood, taken at approximately week 56, from a patient treated with tofacitinib. This CDR3 reads CASSWGQGNQPQHF. The DNA for the CDR3 is TGTGCCAGCAGCTGGGGACAGGGGAATCAGCCCCAGCATTTT. The full variable domain, completed using reference TRBV5-6 and TRBJ1-5, is DAGVTQSPTHLIKTRGQQVTLRCSPKSGHDTVSWYQQALGQGPQFIFQYYEEEERQRGNFPDRFSGHQFPNYSSELNVNALLLGDSALYLCASSWGQGNQPQHFGDGTRLSIL.